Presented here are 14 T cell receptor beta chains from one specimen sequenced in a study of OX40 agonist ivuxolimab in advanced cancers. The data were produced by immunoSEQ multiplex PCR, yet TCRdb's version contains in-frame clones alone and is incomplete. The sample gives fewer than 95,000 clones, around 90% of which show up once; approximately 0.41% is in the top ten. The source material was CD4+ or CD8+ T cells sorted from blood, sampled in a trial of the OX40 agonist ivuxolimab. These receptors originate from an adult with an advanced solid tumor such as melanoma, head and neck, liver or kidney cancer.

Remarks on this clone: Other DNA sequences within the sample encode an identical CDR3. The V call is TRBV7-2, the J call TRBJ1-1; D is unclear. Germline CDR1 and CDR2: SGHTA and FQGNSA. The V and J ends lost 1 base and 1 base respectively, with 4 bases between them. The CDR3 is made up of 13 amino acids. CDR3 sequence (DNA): TGTGCCAGCAGCTTAGTAGAGAACACTGAAGCTTTCTTT. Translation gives CASSLVENTEAFF.

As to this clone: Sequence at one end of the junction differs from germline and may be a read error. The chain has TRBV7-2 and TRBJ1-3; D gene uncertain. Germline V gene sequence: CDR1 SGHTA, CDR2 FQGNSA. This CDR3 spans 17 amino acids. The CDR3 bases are TGTGCCAGCAGTTTAGGGTTTTCCAGGTTCTCTGGAAACACCATATATTTT. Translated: CASSLGFSRFSGNTIYF.

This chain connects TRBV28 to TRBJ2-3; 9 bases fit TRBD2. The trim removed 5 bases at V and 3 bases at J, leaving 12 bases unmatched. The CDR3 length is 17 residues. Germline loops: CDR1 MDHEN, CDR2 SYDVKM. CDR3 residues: CASSDPRAGGLTDTQYF. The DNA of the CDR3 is TGTGCCAGCAGTGATCCCAGGGCGGGGGGGCTGACAGATACGCAGTATTTT.

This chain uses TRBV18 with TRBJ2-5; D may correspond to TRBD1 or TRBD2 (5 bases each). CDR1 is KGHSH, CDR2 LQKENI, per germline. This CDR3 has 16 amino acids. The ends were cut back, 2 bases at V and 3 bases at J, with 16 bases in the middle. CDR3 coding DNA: TGTGCCAGCTCACCAAGAAGGGGAGCGCGGGAAGAGACCCAGTACTTC. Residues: CASSPRRGAREETQYF. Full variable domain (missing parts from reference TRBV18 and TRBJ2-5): NAGVMQNPRHLVRRRGQEARLRCSPMKGHSHVYWYRQLPEEGLKFMVYLQKENIIDESGMPKERFSAEFPKEGPSILRIQQVVRGDSAAYFCASSPRRGAREETQYFGPGTRLLVL.

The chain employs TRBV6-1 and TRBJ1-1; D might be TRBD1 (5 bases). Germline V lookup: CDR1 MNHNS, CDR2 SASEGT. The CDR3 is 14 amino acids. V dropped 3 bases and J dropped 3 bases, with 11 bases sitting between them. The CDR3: CASSEGQGDTEAFF. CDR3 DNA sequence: TGTGCCAGCAGTGAGGGCCAGGGTGACACTGAAGCTTTCTTT.

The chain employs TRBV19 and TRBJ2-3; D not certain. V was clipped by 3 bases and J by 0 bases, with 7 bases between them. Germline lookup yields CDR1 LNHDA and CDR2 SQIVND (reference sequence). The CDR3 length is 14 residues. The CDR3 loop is CASSIQGSTDTQYF. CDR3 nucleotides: TGTGCCAGTAGTATCCAAGGGAGCACAGATACGCAGTATTTT.

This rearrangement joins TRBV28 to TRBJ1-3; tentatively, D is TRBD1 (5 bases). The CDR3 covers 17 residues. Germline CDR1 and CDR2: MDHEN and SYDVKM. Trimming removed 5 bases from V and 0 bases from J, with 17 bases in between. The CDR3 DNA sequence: TGTGCCAGCAGTCCGGGGGGTGAGAGGCGCTCTGGAAACACCATATATTTT. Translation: CASSPGGERRSGNTIYF. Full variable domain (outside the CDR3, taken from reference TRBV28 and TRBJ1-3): DVKVTQSSRYLVKRTGEKVFLECVQDMDHENMFWYRQDPGLGLRLIYFSYDVKMKEKGDIPEGYSVSREKKERFSLILESASTNQTSMYLCASSPGGERRSGNTIYFGEGSWLTVV.

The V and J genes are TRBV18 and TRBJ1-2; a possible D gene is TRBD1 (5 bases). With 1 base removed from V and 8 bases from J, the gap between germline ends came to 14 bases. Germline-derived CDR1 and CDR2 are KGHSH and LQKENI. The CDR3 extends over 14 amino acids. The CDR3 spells CASSPLSQGEGYTF. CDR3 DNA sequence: TGTGCCAGCTCACCACTCAGTCAGGGTGAGGGCTACACCTTC.

The CDR3 nucleotides are TGTGCCAGCTCACCAGCCCGGACGGGTCAGCCCCAGCATTTT. This sequence encodes CASSPARTGQPQHF. The chain recombines TRBV18 with TRBJ1-5; D gene unclear. Germline CDR1 is KGHSH and CDR2 is LQKENI. V was trimmed by 2 bases and J by 6 bases, leaving 11 bases between them. The CDR3 loop spans 14 amino acids.

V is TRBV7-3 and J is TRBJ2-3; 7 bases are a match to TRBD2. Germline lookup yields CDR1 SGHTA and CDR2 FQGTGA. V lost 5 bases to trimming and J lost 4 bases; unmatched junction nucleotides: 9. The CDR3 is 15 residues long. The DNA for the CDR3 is TGTGCCAGCAGCCCCGGGAACCGGGGGGCAGATACGCAGTATTTT. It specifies CASSPGNRGADTQYF.

CDR3 amino acids: CASSLGGLGGDTQYF. CDR3 bases: TGTGCCAGCAGCTTGGGAGGACTAGGGGGGGATACGCAGTATTTT. The genes are TRBV5-6 and TRBJ2-3; possible D gene TRBD2, 7 bases. The germline CDR1 and CDR2 sequences are SGHDT and YYEEEE. The CDR3 runs 15 residues. Trimming took off 0 bases at V and 6 bases at J, with 14 bases between the two ends. The whole variable domain, filled in from reference TRBV5-6 and TRBJ2-3, reads DAGVTQSPTHLIKTRGQQVTLRCSPKSGHDTVSWYQQALGQGPQFIFQYYEEEERQRGNFPDRFSGHQFPNYSSELNVNALLLGDSALYLCASSLGGLGGDTQYFGPGTRLTVL.

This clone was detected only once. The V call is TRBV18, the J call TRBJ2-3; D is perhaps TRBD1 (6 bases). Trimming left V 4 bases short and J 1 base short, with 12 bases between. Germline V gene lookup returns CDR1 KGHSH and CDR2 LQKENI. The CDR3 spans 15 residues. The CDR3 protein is CASSLSGAGTDTQYF. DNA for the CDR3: TGTGCCAGCTCACTTTCAGGGGCGGGCACAGATACGCAGTATTTT.

CDR3 amino acids: CASSYGKRGGADTQYF. The CDR3 bases are TGTGCCAGCAGTTACGGGAAGCGGGGCGGGGCAGATACGCAGTATTTT. The gene calls are TRBV6-5 and TRBJ2-3; 7 bases map to TRBD2. The length of the CDR3 is 16 residues. CDR1 MNHEY and CDR2 SVGAGI come from the germline V gene. Trimming at V came to 2 bases and at J to 4 bases, leaving 9 bases not matched to a gene.

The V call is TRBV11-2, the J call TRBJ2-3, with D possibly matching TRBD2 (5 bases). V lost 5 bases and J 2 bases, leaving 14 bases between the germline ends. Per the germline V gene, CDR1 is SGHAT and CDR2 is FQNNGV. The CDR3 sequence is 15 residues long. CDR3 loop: CASSRLQSVTDTQYF. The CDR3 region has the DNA TGTGCCAGCAGCCGACTACAGAGCGTCACAGATACGCAGTATTTT.